These T cell receptor beta chains were read from a single sample in a study of regulatory T cells in long-lasting Graves disease. MiXCR, run by TCRdb on the multiplex PCR reads, gives a single entry per CDR3 protein. This table has 550,000 or so distinct CDR3 sequences, around 12% appearing once. These data are also associated with another study on T cells in Graves' hyperthyroidism and ophthalmopathy.

Sequencing was performed on peripheral blood mononuclear cells (PBMCs), taken at new diagnosis, from a patient treated with antithyroid drugs. These receptor sequences come from a woman aged 25 to 45 with Graves disease. CDR3s include the opening cysteine and the closing phenylalanine or tryptophan. Fields, in order: V gene, D gene, J gene, clone size, CDR3 protein, CDR3 DNA. A D gene is named only where the DNA matches it firmly. Rows may omit the clone size; those that give it use once, few, many or a size class.

>TRBV28|-|TRBJ2-5|many
CASSLSDYFQETQYF
TGTGCCAGCAGTTTATCCGACTATTTCCAAGAGACCCAGTACTTC
>TRBV19|TRBD2|TRBJ2-1|many
CASSIYPPLAGGSSYNEQFF
TGTGCCAGTAGTATATACCCCCCTTTGGCGGGGGGTAGCTCCTACAATGAGCAGTTCTTC
>TRBV29-1|-|TRBJ2-2|-
CKPIPGELFF
TGCAAGCCCATTCCCGGGGAGCTGTTTTTT
>TRBV10-3|TRBD2|TRBJ2-5|many
CASASGQETQYF
TGTGCCAGCGCTAGCGGCCAAGAGACCCAGTACTTC
>TRBV5-4|TRBD1|TRBJ1-6|many
CASSPGPGQAGGSPLHF
TGTGCCAGCAGCCCTGGCCCTGGACAGGCTGGCGGGTCACCCCTCCACTTT
>TRBV28|-|TRBJ1-5|many
CASSQQGGHYQPQHF
TGTGCCAGCAGTCAACAGGGAGGTCATTATCAGCCCCAGCATTTT
>TRBV20-1|TRBD2|TRBJ2-7|-
CSAITSGRAGEQYF
TGCAGTGCTATTACTAGCGGGAGGGCCGGGGAGCAGTACTTC
>TRBV12-3/TRBV12-4|-|TRBJ2-2|once
CASSLMDPSNTGELFF
TGTGCCAGCAGTTTGATGGACCCATCGAACACCGGGGAGCTGTTTTTT
>TRBV2|TRBD1|TRBJ1-5|many
CASTYRTGANQPQHF
TGTGCCAGCACTTATCGGACAGGGGCAAATCAGCCCCAGCATTTT
>TRBV2|-|TRBJ2-1|many
CASRYRSYNEQFF
TGTGCCAGCAGGTATCGATCCTACAATGAGCAGTTCTTC
>TRBV12-3/TRBV12-4|-|TRBJ1-1|many
CASSPAGMNTEAFF
TGTGCCAGCAGCCCCGCGGGAATGAACACTGAAGCTTTCTTT
>TRBV5-8|-|TRBJ1-1|-
CASSLTPLAGGGTEAFF
TGTGCCAGCAGCCTGACCCCCCTCGCCGGGGGCGGCACTGAAGCTTTCTTT
>TRBV20-1|-|TRBJ1-6|-
CSATRGGALNSPLHF
TGCAGTGCCACCCGGGGAGGGGCCTTGAATTCACCCCTCCACTTT
>TRBV3-1|-|TRBJ2-7|once
CASSPTVSLEQYF
TGTGCCAGCAGCCCGACGGTGTCACTTGAGCAGTACTTC
>TRBV6-1|-|TRBJ1-1|many
CASRSRGRSPEAFF
TGTGCCAGCAGGTCAAGAGGGCGGAGCCCTGAAGCTTTCTTT
>TRBV6-1|-|TRBJ2-2|-
CASSEPAGGRTGELFF
TGTGCCAGCAGTGAACCAGCAGGGGGGCGAACCGGGGAGCTGTTTTTT
>TRBV19|TRBD1|TRBJ2-1|few
CASSIDSGTGSSRAYNEQFF
TGTGCCAGTAGTATAGATTCCGGGACAGGGAGTTCTCGAGCGTACAATGAGCAGTTCTTC
>TRBV2|-|TRBJ2-6|few
CASSVRIDSGANVLTF
TGTGCCAGCAGTGTGCGTATAGATTCTGGGGCCAACGTCCTGACTTTC
>TRBV19|-|TRBJ2-2|few
CASTLLYGTNTGELFF
TGTGCCAGTACCCTACTCTACGGGACGAACACCGGGGAGCTGTTTTTT
>TRBV12-3/TRBV12-4|TRBD1|TRBJ2-7|many
CASSLQGALMVEQYF
TGTGCCAGCAGTTTGCAGGGGGCTCTTATGGTCGAGCAGTACTTC
>TRBV6-2/TRBV6-3|-|TRBJ2-7|many
CASSLTVSTYEQYF
TGTGCCAGCAGCCTGACTGTCAGCACCTACGAGCAGTACTTC
>TRBV12-3/TRBV12-4|TRBD1|TRBJ2-1|many
CASSPRQGVVDEQFF
TGTGCCAGCAGTCCCAGGCAGGGGGTGGTCGATGAGCAGTTCTTC
>TRBV24-1|TRBD2|TRBJ2-2|many
CATSDLGLAGTGELFF
TGTGCCACCAGTGACTTGGGACTAGCGGGAACCGGGGAGCTGTTTTTT
>TRBV11-2|-|TRBJ1-1|many
CASSLVGGVNTEAFF
TGTGCCAGCAGCTTAGTAGGCGGGGTGAACACTGAAGCTTTCTTT
>TRBV2|TRBD1|TRBJ2-7|many
CASSRGRGLYEQYF
TGTGCCAGCTCCCGGGGCAGGGGGCTGTACGAGCAGTACTTC
>TRBV12-3/TRBV12-4|TRBD2|TRBJ2-1|-
CASRVGLAGVNEQFF
TGTGCCAGCAGGGTCGGACTAGCGGGAGTCAATGAGCAGTTCTTC
>TRBV4-2|TRBD2|TRBJ2-7|once
CASSQELAGALYEQYF
TGTGCCAGCAGCCAAGAACTAGCGGGAGCCTTATACGAGCAGTACTTC
>TRBV18|-|TRBJ1-1|few
CASSLRVDTNTEAFF
TGTGCCAGCTCGCTTAGGGTAGACACGAACACTGAAGCTTTCTTT
>TRBV28|-|TRBJ1-2|many
CASSSTGTFYGYTF
TGTGCCAGCAGTTCCACAGGGACCTTCTATGGCTACACCTTC
>TRBV10-3|-|TRBJ2-5|-
CAISDGKETQYF
TGTGCCATCAGTGACGGGAAAGAGACCCAGTACTTC
>TRBV5-1|-|TRBJ2-7|-
CASRPSTGFHEQYF
TGCGCCAGCAGACCCTCGACAGGTTTTCACGAGCAGTACTTC
>TRBV30|-|TRBJ1-2|many
CAWSHDRFVVTF
TGTGCCTGGAGTCACGACAGGTTCGTGGTCACCTTC
>TRBV27|-|TRBJ2-2|-
CASRVWRSTGELFF
TGTGCCAGCAGAGTGTGGCGGTCCACCGGGGAGCTGTTTTTT
>TRBV5-6|TRBD1|TRBJ2-6|-
CASSLMGQESSGANVLTF
TGTGCCAGCAGCTTGATGGGACAGGAGAGCTCTGGGGCCAACGTCCTGACTTTC
>TRBV5-1|TRBD2|TRBJ2-5|many
CASSFSAGGSRETQYF
TGCGCCAGCAGCTTCTCAGCGGGAGGCTCGCGAGAGACCCAGTACTTC
>TRBV4-2|-|TRBJ2-3|many
CASSPRTSWDTQYF
TGTGCCAGCAGCCCGCGCACTAGCTGGGATACGCAGTATTTT